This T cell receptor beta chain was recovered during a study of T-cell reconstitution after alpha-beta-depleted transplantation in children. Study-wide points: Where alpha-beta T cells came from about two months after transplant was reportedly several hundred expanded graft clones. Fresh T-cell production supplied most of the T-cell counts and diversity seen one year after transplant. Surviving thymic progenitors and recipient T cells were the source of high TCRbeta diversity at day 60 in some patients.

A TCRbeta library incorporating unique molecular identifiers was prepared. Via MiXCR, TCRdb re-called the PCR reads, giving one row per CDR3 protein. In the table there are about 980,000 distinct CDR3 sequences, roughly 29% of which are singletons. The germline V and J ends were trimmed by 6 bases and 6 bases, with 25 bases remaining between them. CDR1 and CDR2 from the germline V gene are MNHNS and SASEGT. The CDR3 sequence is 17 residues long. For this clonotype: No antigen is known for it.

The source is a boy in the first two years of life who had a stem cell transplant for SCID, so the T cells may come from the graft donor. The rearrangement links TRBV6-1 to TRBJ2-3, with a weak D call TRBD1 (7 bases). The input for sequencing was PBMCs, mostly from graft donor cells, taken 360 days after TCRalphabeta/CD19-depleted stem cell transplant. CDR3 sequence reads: CASSASGGTEYSDTQYF. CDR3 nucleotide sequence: TGTGCCAGCAGCGCCTCTGGGGGGACAGAGTACTCGGATACGCAGTATTTT.